These T cell receptor beta chains were read from a single sample in a study of shared clonotypes between healthy human individuals. Sequencing used immunoSEQ multiplex PCR; TCRdb keeps in-frame clones, though not all of them. Of roughly 2,300,000 clones in the sample, less than 95% are singletons; the top ten hold approximately 0.39%. The material sequenced was naive CD4+ T cells from PBMCs. All receptors derive from a man between 18 and 35 years old in good health. Some clones in this sample may be carry-over from other donors' samples. Each CDR3 is given with its conserved first and last residue. The order of the fields is clone size, J gene, D gene, V gene, CDR3 length, CDR3 protein, CDR3 DNA. D genes are given only for firm matches. Clone size is not always given. Where it is, it says once, few, many or a class for expanded clones.

>-|TRBJ2-5|-|TRBV7-3|14
CASSFSGPLETQYF
TGTGCCAGCAGCTTTTCAGGGCCCCTGGAGACCCAGTACTTC
>-|TRBJ2-7|TRBD1|TRBV7-2|14
CASSRGQGLYEQYF
TGTGCCAGCAGCCGGGGACAGGGCCTCTACGAGCAGTACTTC
>-|TRBJ1-2|-|TRBV6-5|11
CASRRLNGYTF
TGTGCCAGCAGAAGACTCAACGGGTACACCTTC
>-|TRBJ1-5|-|TRBV9|14
CASSVAGGNQPQHF
TGTGCCAGCAGCGTAGCTGGCGGCAATCAGCCCCAGCATTTT
>-|TRBJ2-3|-|TRBV4-3|17
CASSQDSGARAADTQYF
TGCGCCAGCAGCCAAGATTCGGGAGCCCGGGCAGCAGATACGCAGTATTTT
>-|TRBJ1-2|TRBD1|TRBV29-1|12
CSVAQGAFGYTF
TGCAGCGTTGCGCAGGGGGCCTTTGGCTACACCTTC
>-|TRBJ2-1|TRBD2|TRBV5-5|17
CASSLVITSGSDNEQFF
TGTGCCAGCAGCTTGGTTATAACTAGCGGGAGTGACAATGAGCAGTTCTTC
>-|TRBJ2-1|-|TRBV2|13
CASSDQAYNEQFF
TGTGCCAGCAGTGATCAGGCGTACAATGAGCAGTTCTTC
>-|TRBJ2-7|-|TRBV5-1|14
CASSGGTAAYEQYF
TGCGCCAGCAGCGGAGGGACAGCAGCCTACGAGCAGTACTTC
>-|TRBJ2-1|-|TRBV11-2|14
CASSSRDVIDEQFF
TGTGCCAGCTCGTCTCGAGATGTGATCGATGAGCAGTTCTTC
>-|TRBJ2-5|TRBD2|TRBV6-5|14
CASSYSGRAETQYF
TGTGCCAGCAGCTACAGCGGGAGAGCGGAGACCCAGTACTTC
>few|TRBJ1-1|-|TRBV5-1|13
CASSLGDGTEAFF
TGCGCCAGCAGCTTGGGGGATGGCACTGAAGCTTTCTTT
>few|TRBJ1-5|-|TRBV30|13
CAWTAAFGQPQHF
TGTGCCTGGACCGCCGCGTTCGGCCAGCCCCAGCATTTT
>-|TRBJ1-5|-|TRBV9|14
CASSAEGRNQPQHF
TGTGCCAGCAGCGCCGAGGGGCGGAATCAGCCCCAGCATTTT
>-|TRBJ2-5|-|TRBV28|14
CASSLSRSQETQYF
TGTGCCAGCAGTTTAAGCCGGAGCCAAGAGACCCAGTACTTC
>-|TRBJ1-4|-|TRBV9|15
CASSVGFGGGEKLFF
TGTGCCAGCAGCGTAGGGTTCGGAGGGGGTGAAAAACTGTTTTTT
>-|TRBJ2-5|TRBD1|TRBV5-6|16
CASSLGTGAPQETQYF
TGTGCCAGCAGCTTGGGGACAGGGGCACCGCAAGAGACCCAGTACTTC
>-|TRBJ2-1|-|TRBV27|14
CASSPNVVENEQFF
TGTGCCAGCAGTCCAAACGTCGTCGAGAATGAGCAGTTCTTC
>-|TRBJ2-7|-|TRBV5-5|11
CASSQGTEQYF
TGTGCCAGCAGCCAGGGAACCGAGCAGTACTTC
>once|TRBJ1-1|-|TRBV5-1|13
CASSLEYNTEAFF
TGCGCCAGCAGCTTAGAATATAACACTGAAGCTTTCTTT
>-|TRBJ1-1|-|TRBV6-1|14
CASSERGGNTEAFF
TGTGCCAGCAGTGAAAGGGGAGGGAACACTGAAGCTTTCTTT
>-|TRBJ2-1|-|TRBV28|16
CASSPRGQSSYNEQFF
TGTGCCAGCAGTCCCCGGGGGCAGAGCTCCTACAATGAGCAGTTCTTC
>-|TRBJ2-7|-|TRBV10-2|15
CASSVGAGISYEQYF
TGCGCCAGCAGTGTGGGAGCCGGAATATCCTACGAGCAGTACTTC
>-|TRBJ1-1|TRBD1|TRBV10-1|14
CASSKGQMNTEAFF
TGCGCCAGCAGTAAGGGACAGATGAACACTGAAGCTTTCTTT
>once|TRBJ2-1|TRBD1|TRBV5-4|14
CASSTRDSANEQFF
TGTGCCAGCAGCACCCGGGACAGTGCAAATGAGCAGTTCTTC
>-|TRBJ2-3|-|TRBV11-3|13
CASSPPGQNTQYF
TGTGCCAGCAGCCCGCCCGGTCAGAATACGCAGTATTTT
>once|TRBJ1-2|-|TRBV11-2|14
CASSLLGGFYGYTF
TGTGCCAGCAGCCTACTGGGGGGGTTTTATGGCTACACCTTC
>once|TRBJ1-1|TRBD1|TRBV5-1|15
CASSLTGGADTEAFF
TGCGCCAGCAGCTTGACAGGGGGCGCGGACACTGAAGCTTTCTTT
>-|TRBJ1-2|TRBD1|TRBV29-1|12
CSVGTVSYGYTF
TGCAGCGTCGGGACAGTTTCCTATGGCTACACCTTC
>-|TRBJ1-1|-|TRBV10-3|14
CAIGRRHKNTEAFF
TGTGCCATCGGCCGGCGGCACAAGAACACTGAAGCTTTCTTT
>-|TRBJ2-7|-|TRBV5-4|13
CASRLGQGYEQYF
TGTGCCAGCAGGCTTGGGCAGGGGTACGAGCAGTACTTC
>-|TRBJ2-3|-|TRBV30|18
CAWSRRSGPQAGTDTQYF
TGTGCCTGGAGTCGAAGATCGGGGCCTCAGGCTGGCACAGATACGCAGTATTTT
>-|TRBJ1-6|-|TRBV5-6|15
CASSLLGQGNSPLHF
TGTGCCAGCAGCTTACTCGGGCAGGGTAATTCACCCCTCCACTTT
>once|TRBJ2-7|TRBD1|TRBV19|14
CASSPQGQGYEQYF
TGTGCCAGTAGTCCTCAAGGACAGGGCTACGAGCAGTACTTC
>-|TRBJ1-1|TRBD1|TRBV29-1|12
CSGYRGNTEAFF
TGCAGCGGATACAGGGGGAACACTGAAGCTTTCTTT
>-|TRBJ1-1|TRBD1|TRBV7-6|14
CASSLWDRETEAFF
TGTGCCAGCAGCTTGTGGGACAGGGAGACTGAAGCTTTCTTT
>-|TRBJ1-2|-|TRBV19|16
CASSIANPGRFYGYTF
TGTGCCAGTAGTATAGCAAACCCGGGACGGTTCTATGGCTACACCTTC
>-|TRBJ2-1|-|TRBV7-2|14
CASSLLQKGNEQFF
TGTGCCAGCAGCTTACTTCAAAAGGGTAATGAGCAGTTCTTC
>-|TRBJ1-5|-|TRBV19|13
CASSISPHQPQHF
TGTGCCAGTAGTATCTCCCCGCATCAGCCCCAGCATTTT
>few|TRBJ1-1|-|TRBV14|14
CASSLWTANTEAFF
TGTGCCAGCAGCCTGTGGACAGCGAACACTGAAGCTTTCTTT